Described below is a single TCR beta chain sequence and its context. What it binds is not known. TCRdb's copy holds only in-frame clones and misses some; the assay was immunoSEQ multiplex PCR. The data show 27,000 or so clones, roughly three quarters seen once. This entry comes from a study of a mutant IDH1 vaccine in newly diagnosed glioma. The time point is: week 5, during vaccination. Each vaccine dose was 300 ug of mutant IDH1 20-mer peptide, with topical imiquimod. Trimming left V 2 bases short and J 7 bases short, with 19 bases between. Per germline, CDR1 KGHSH and CDR2 LQKENI. The CDR3 is 16 amino acids.

Sample: PBMCs, taken from a glioma patient whose treatment included an IDH1 peptide vaccine. This clonotype was obtained from a man aged 40-49 years with glioma. Some clones in this sample may be carry-over from other donors' samples. The gene calls are TRBV18 and TRBJ2-3; D is unresolved. The CDR3 reads CASSPWRFLGKNTQYF. In DNA, the CDR3 is TGTGCCAGCTCACCATGGCGCTTCTTGGGGAAAAATACGCAGTATTTT.